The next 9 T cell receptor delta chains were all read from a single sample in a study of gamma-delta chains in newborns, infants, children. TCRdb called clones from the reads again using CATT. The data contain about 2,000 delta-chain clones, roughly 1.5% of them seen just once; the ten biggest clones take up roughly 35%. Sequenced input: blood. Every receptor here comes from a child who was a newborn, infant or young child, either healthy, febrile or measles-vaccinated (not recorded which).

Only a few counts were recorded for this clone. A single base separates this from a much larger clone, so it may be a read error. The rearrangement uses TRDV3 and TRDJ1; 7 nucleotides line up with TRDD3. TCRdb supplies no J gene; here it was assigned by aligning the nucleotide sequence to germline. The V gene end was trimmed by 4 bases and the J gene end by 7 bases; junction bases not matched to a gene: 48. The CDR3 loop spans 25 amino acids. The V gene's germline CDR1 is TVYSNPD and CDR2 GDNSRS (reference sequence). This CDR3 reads CASHLGLLPGVVHCGIPTHCGKLIF. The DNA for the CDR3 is TGTGCCTCCCACTTAGGGCTCCTCCCCGGGGTCGTTCATTGTGGGATACCCACACATTGCGGTAAACTCATCTTT.

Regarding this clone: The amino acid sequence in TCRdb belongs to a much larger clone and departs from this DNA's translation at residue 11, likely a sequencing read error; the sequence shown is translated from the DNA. In nucleotides, the CDR3 is TGTGCTCTTGGGGAACAGGTCTGGGGGATAGTTAAACTCATCTTT. Protein sequence: CALGEQVWGIVKLIF. The V call is TRDV1, the J call TRDJ1, with 10 bases fitting TRDD3. This CDR3 is 15 amino acids long. With 1 base clipped from V and 7 bases from J, the junction kept 6 bases outside the gene matches. From germline, CDR1 is TSWWSYY and CDR2 QGS.

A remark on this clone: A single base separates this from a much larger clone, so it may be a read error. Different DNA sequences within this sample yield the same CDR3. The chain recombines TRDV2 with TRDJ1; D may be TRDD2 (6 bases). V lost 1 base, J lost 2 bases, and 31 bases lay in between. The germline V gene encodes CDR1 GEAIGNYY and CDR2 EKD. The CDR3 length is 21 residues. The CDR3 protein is CACDTGVPSDNHLDPTDKLIF. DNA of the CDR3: TGTGCCTGTGACACGGGAGTCCCTTCCGACAACCACCTGGACCCGACCGATAAACTCATCTTT.

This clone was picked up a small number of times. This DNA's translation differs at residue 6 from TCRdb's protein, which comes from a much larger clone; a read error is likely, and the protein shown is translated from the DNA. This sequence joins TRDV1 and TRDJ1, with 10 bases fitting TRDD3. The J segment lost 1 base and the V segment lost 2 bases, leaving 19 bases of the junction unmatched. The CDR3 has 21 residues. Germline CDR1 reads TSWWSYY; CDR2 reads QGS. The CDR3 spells CALGEFPFYWGISRSTDKLIF. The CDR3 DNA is TGTGCTCTTGGGGAATTCCCTTTTTACTGGGGGATTTCGCGATCCACCGATAAACTCATCTTT.

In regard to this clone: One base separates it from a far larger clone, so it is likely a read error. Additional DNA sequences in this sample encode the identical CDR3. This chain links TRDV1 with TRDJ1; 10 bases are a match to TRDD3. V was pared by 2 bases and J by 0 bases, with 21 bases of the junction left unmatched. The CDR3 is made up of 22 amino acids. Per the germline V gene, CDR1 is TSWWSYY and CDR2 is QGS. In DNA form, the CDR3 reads TGTGCTCTTGGGGAAGTTCAATCCTACCCAGTGGGGGATACAGGGTACACCGATAAACTCATCTTT. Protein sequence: CALGEVQSYPVGDTGYTDKLIF.

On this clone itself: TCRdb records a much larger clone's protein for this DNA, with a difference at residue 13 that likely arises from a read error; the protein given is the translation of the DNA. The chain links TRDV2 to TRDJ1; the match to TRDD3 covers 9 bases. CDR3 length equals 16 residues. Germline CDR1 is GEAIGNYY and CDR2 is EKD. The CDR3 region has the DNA TGTGCCATCATAGCGGGGATACGCGATGGAGCCGATGAACTCATCTTT. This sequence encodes CAIIAGIRDGADELIF.

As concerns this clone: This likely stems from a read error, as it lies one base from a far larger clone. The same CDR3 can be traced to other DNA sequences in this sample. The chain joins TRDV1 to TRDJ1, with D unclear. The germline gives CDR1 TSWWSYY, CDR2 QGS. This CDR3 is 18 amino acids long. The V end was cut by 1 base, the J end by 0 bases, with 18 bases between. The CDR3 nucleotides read TGTGCTCTTGGGGAACCCCCCCCCGTACTAGGGGACACCGATAAACTCATCTTT. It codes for CALGEPPPVLGDTDKLIF.

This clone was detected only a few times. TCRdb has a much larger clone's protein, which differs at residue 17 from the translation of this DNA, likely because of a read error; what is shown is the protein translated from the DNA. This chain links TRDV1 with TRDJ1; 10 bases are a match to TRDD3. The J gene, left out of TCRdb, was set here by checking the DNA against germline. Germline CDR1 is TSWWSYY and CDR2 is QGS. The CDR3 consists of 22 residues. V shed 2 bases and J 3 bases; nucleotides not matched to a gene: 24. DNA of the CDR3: TGTGCTCTTGGGGAAGTCCAATCCTACCCAGTGGGGGATACAGGGTACCCCGATAAACTCATCTTT. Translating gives CALGEVQSYPVGDTGYPDKLIF.

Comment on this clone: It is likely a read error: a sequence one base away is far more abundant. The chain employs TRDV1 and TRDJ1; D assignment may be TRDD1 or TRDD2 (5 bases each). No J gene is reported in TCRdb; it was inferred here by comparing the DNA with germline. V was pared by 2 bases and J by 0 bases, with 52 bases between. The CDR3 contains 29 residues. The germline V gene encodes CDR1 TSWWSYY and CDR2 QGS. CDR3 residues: CALGEWEGPTKIPPVLEDSVYQYTDKLIF. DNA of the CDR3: TGTGCTCTTGGGGAATGGGAGGGACCTACCAAAATACCTCCGGTCCTGGAGGATTCCGTATACCAGTACACCGATAAACTCATCTTT.